These T cell receptor beta chains were read from a single sample in a study of cytomegalovirus exposure and HLA in healthy donors. Libraries were prepared by immunoSEQ multiplex PCR; TCRdb keeps only in-frame clonotypes and omits some of them. The sample contains about 79,000 clones, approximately 61% of which appear only once. The sample comprised PBMCs. These receptors came from a woman aged 50 to 60 in good health and CMV-seropositive. CDR3s include the opening cysteine and the closing phenylalanine or tryptophan. Each record gives: J gene, V gene, D gene, clone size, CDR3 length, CDR3 DNA, CDR3 protein. The D gene is left open where the match is weak. Clone size, where shown, is once, few, many, or a class for clones that have expanded.

>TRBJ2-7|TRBV5-1|NA|NA|13
TGCGCCAGCAGCTTGGTCGGGTCTTACGAGCAGTACTTC
CASSLVGSYEQYF
>TRBJ2-1|TRBV9|TRBD2|NA|19
TGTGCCAGCAGCGCACAGACTAGCGGTACTAACCAGACCTACAATGAGCAGTTCTTC
CASSAQTSGTNQTYNEQFF
>TRBJ1-1|TRBV5-5|NA|few|14
TGTGCCAGCAGCTTGGTCAGGGATAGTACTGAAGCTTTCTTT
CASSLVRDSTEAFF
>TRBJ1-2|TRBV9|NA|once|14
TGTGCCAGCAGCGTAGGTTCCCCATCTAGGGGCTACACCTTC
CASSVGSPSRGYTF
>TRBJ2-5|TRBV19|NA|NA|14
TGTGCCAGTAGTACATCCCAAGCTCAAGAGACCCAGTACTTC
CASSTSQAQETQYF
>TRBJ2-3|TRBV27|TRBD2|NA|15
TGTGCCAGCAGTTCGGTAGCGGGGAGCACAGATACGCAGTATTTT
CASSSVAGSTDTQYF
>TRBJ2-3|TRBV2|TRBD2|NA|15
TGTGCCAGCTCCAAAGCGGGGGACAACACAGATACGCAGTATTTT
CASSKAGDNTDTQYF
>TRBJ1-1|TRBV27|NA|NA|14
TGTGCCAGCACCGACGGGGGTTGGGGCACTGAAGCTTTCTTT
CASTDGGWGTEAFF
>TRBJ2-4|TRBV13|TRBD2|few|18
TGTGCCAGCAGCTTAGGCCGCGGGGGGGGATTAGCCAAAAACATTCAGTACTTC
CASSLGRGGGLAKNIQYF
>TRBJ1-1|TRBV5-1|TRBD1|NA|16
TGCGCCAGCAGACAGACGGGACAGTTCTTGAACACTGAAGCTTTCTTT
CASRQTGQFLNTEAFF
>TRBJ1-1|TRBV4-1|NA|NA|16
TGCGCCAGCAGCCAGGGGATGACTAGGGCGGACACTGAAGCTTTCTTT
CASSQGMTRADTEAFF
>TRBJ2-5|TRBV10-3|NA|NA|13
TGTGCCATCAGTGCCCGGGACCAAGAGACCCAGTACTTC
CAISARDQETQYF
>TRBJ2-6|TRBV7-3|NA|once|14
TGTGCCTCCCGGGAGCCCTCTGGGGCCAACGTCCTGACTTTC
CASREPSGANVLTF
>TRBJ1-3|TRBV6-1|TRBD1|NA|12
TGTGCCAGCAGAGCCGACAGGGGCACCATATATTTT
CASRADRGTIYF